This T cell receptor (beta chain) was documented in a study of CD8 T cells in ankylosing spondylitis. Details on this clonotype: The antigen is not known.

CDR1 is SGDLS, CDR2 YYNGEE, per germline. V was pared by 2 bases and J by 0 bases, with 7 bases between. This CDR3 is 14 amino acids long. Library preparation for TCR beta used quantitative 5'-RACE with molecular barcodes. TCRdb processed the 5' RACE reads anew with MiXCR; each CDR3 protein has one entry. This table has about 400,000 distinct CDR3 sequences, approximately 20% appearing once. Points from the study as a whole: Clones linked to disease, bearing a CD8+ phenotype, were relatively rare in peripheral blood. Matched synovial fluid from ankylosing spondylitis patients was reported to be enriched for disease-linked clones. Within ankylosing spondylitis blood, a TCR beta motif made up of under 10 highly homologous variants appeared to be characteristic.

The chain employs TRBV9 and TRBJ2-3; D ambiguous. The sequencing input was blood, either unsorted or a sorted T cell fraction (not recorded which). The receptor's source is a male donor with ankylosing spondylitis or in good health (not recorded which). The CDR3 region has the DNA TGTGCCAGCAGCGTCGAGGTTAGCACAGATACGCAGTATTTT. As protein: CASSVEVSTDTQYF.